Included here is one TCR beta chain sequence, with context. This sample is part of a study of blood T cell repertoires in COVID-19. Study context: From the United States, Italy and Spain came samples of acute and convalescent COVID-19. The analysed material was cDNA or gDNA that came from T cells, B-cell-depleted T cells, or PBMCs.

In the authors' workflow: Nucleated cell number was recorded as an estimate derived from reference gene primer amplification. Profiling relied on immunoSEQ multiplex PCR, and the TCRdb table lists in-frame clones only, not all of them. Clone size and V and J calls were adopted from that table, with D and trimming inferred from the DNA. The table lists roughly 70,000 clones, more than 80% of them singletons. In germline, CDR1 is LGHNA, CDR2 YSLEER. The ends were cut back, 0 bases at V and 3 bases at J, with 12 bases in the middle. The CDR3 spans 16 residues. The J gene is TRBJ1-5, the V gene TRBV4-3, with D maybe TRBD1 (5 bases). The sequenced sample was peripheral blood. The TCR originated in a human donor in a cohort sampled during active COVID-19. The CDR3 DNA reads TGCGCCAGCAGCCAAGATCCATTCAGGGCCAATCAGCCCCAGCATTTT. It is translated as CASSQDPFRANQPQHF.